Below, 16 T cell receptor beta chains from the same sample are listed, as sequenced in a study of T cells in Graves' hyperthyroidism and ophthalmopathy. Amplification of TCR beta CDR3 regions was performed using RNA transcripts as template. TCR CDR3 regions were first amplified by RT-PCR with HTBI primers. TCRdb re-called the multiplex PCR reads through MiXCR, storing one row per CDR3 protein. The sample gives under 350,000 distinct CDR3 sequences, 21% of which show up once; about 50% is in the top ten. The sample consisted of blood. All receptors come from a woman between 50 and 59 years old with Graves' hyperthyroidism.

The gene calls are TRBV4-1 and TRBJ1-3; no clear D. Between the trimmed V and J ends, which lost 0 bases and 2 bases, there was a span of 11 bases. Germline V lookup: CDR1 MGHRA, CDR2 YSYEKL. There are 16 residues in the CDR3. DNA of the CDR3: TGCGCCAGCAGCCAAGATTTAGCTTTGCCTGGAAACACCATATATTTT. Protein sequence: CASSQDLALPGNTIYF.

This clonotype was detected ten times or more. J is TRBJ2-7 and V is TRBV27; D not certain. This CDR3 is 15 amino acids long. With 7 bases removed from V and 6 bases from J, the gap between germline ends came to 22 bases. Looked up from germline, CDR1 is MNHEY and CDR2 is SMNVEV (reference sequence). The CDR3 here is CASTQVGPGFGEQYF. The CDR3 DNA sequence: TGTGCCAGCACCCAGGTAGGGCCCGGTTTCGGCGAGCAGTACTTC.

The chain carries TRBV15 and TRBJ2-7, with D maybe TRBD1 (6 bases). CDR3 length: 14 residues. The V end lost 3 bases, the J end lost 3 bases, and 12 bases lay between the germline ends. Germline CDR1 LNHNV, CDR2 YYDKDF (reference sequence). CDR3: CATSSQTGYYEQYF. The CDR3 bases are TGTGCCACCAGCAGTCAGACAGGATACTACGAGCAGTACTTC.

This clonotype was found many times. V usage is TRBV7-2 and J usage is TRBJ2-1, with 12 nucleotides matching TRBD2. Germline V lookup: CDR1 SGHTA, CDR2 FQGNSA. The V gene end was trimmed by 1 base and the J gene end by 5 bases; junction bases not matched to a gene: 12. The CDR3 runs to 19 residues. CDR3 residues: CASSLGLRLAGANDNEQFF. In nucleotides, the CDR3 is TGTGCCAGCAGCTTAGGACTCCGACTAGCGGGGGCCAACGACAATGAGCAGTTCTTC.

This clonotype has at least ten counts. The gene calls are TRBV29-1 and TRBJ1-1, with D maybe TRBD1 (5 bases). This CDR3 comprises 15 residues. V lost 3 bases to trimming and J lost 3 bases, with 17 bases between them. Germline CDR1 reads SQVTM; CDR2 reads ANQGSEA. The CDR3 is CSVDTRGLRYTEAFF. CDR3 sequence (DNA): TGCAGCGTTGACACGAGGGGACTGCGCTACACTGAAGCTTTCTTT.

This clonotype was detected many times. This chain connects TRBV5-8 to TRBJ1-1; 8 positions agree with TRBD1. The CDR3 loop spans 14 amino acids. Germline CDR1 SGHTS, CDR2 YDEGEE. V lost 4 bases and J lost 6; bases outside the gene matches: 8. Here the CDR3 reads CASSPQDRAAEAFF. The CDR3 coding sequence is TGTGCCAGCAGCCCTCAGGACAGGGCCGCTGAAGCTTTCTTT.

The chain links TRBV18 to TRBJ1-5; D perhaps matches TRBD1 (6 bases). Germline-derived CDR1 and CDR2 are KGHSH and LQKENI. This CDR3 has 16 residues. Trimming removed 3 bases at V and 3 bases at J, with 15 bases between. The CDR3 sequence is CASSPGAGTNNQPQHF. DNA for the CDR3: TGTGCCAGCTCACCGGGGGCAGGGACCAACAATCAGCCCCAGCATTTT.

The V gene is TRBV3-1, the J gene TRBJ2-1; tentative D call: TRBD1 (5 bases). The V end lost 0 bases, the J end lost 5 bases, and 14 bases lay between the germline ends. The CDR3 covers 16 residues. In germline, CDR1 is LGHDT, CDR2 YNNKEL (reference sequence). The DNA of the CDR3 is TGTGCCAGCAGCCAAGAAGGCATCAGGGCCAACAATGAGCAGTTCTTC. The encoded protein is CASSQEGIRANNEQFF.

The chain uses TRBV20-1 and TRBJ2-3; 10 nucleotides agree with TRBD2. Germline-derived CDR1 and CDR2 are DFQATT and SNEGSKA (reference sequence). J gave up 8 bases and V 3 bases, and 20 bases lay outside the gene matches. The CDR3 covers 18 residues. The CDR3 loop reads CSASGERGGLTTIGTQYF. DNA for the CDR3: TGCAGTGCTAGCGGAGAGCGGGGGGGCCTTACGACGATAGGTACGCAGTATTTT.

The J gene is TRBJ2-7, the V gene TRBV28; possibly TRBD1 or TRBD2 for D (5 bases each). V was trimmed by 3 bases and J by 0 bases, leaving 12 bases between them. The germline CDR1 and CDR2 sequences are MDHEN and SYDVKM. CDR3 size: 15 residues. CDR3 DNA: TGTGCCAGCAGTTTTGGGGACCGCAGCTCCTACGAGCAGTACTTC. Amino acid sequence: CASSFGDRSSYEQYF.

This clonotype was counted many times. The V gene is TRBV6-1, the J gene TRBJ1-6, with D possibly TRBD1 on 5 matching bases. V gave up 8 bases and J gave up 7 bases, with 9 bases separating them. Germline CDR1 MNHNS, CDR2 SASEGT. This CDR3 has 12 amino acids. This chain's CDR3 is CASLAGNSPLHF. DNA of the CDR3: TGTGCCAGCCTGGCAGGGAATTCACCCCTCCACTTT.

This clonotype has a count of ten or more. The rearrangement uses TRBV12-3 or TRBV12-4 and TRBJ2-5; D is ambiguous. The CDR3 contains 14 residues. Trimming removed 2 bases from V and 2 bases from J, with 9 bases in between. The CDR3 bases are TGTGCCAGCAGTTTACGTTCAGTTCAAGAGACCCAGTACTTC. Its protein product is CASSLRSVQETQYF.

The rearrangement uses TRBV11-2 and TRBJ2-3; 9 nucleotides line up with TRBD1. The germline CDR1 and CDR2 sequences are SGHAT and FQNNGV. The junction had 4 bases not matched to a gene; V was cut back by 6 bases and J by 3 bases. CDR3 length equals 14 residues. The CDR3, as DNA: TGTGCCAGCAGGTTGACAGGGGGGACAGATACGCAGTATTTT. It is translated as CASRLTGGTDTQYF.

The table lists this clonotype with many counts. This chain connects TRBV2 to TRBJ1-3; TRBD1 is a possible D gene (6 bases). Germline CDR1 is SNHLY and CDR2 is FYNNEI. The V end lost 5 bases, the J end lost 0 bases, and 17 bases lay between the germline ends. The CDR3 loop spans 17 amino acids. CDR3 sequence: CASSPWGTPVSGNTIYF. The CDR3 DNA sequence: TGTGCCAGCAGTCCATGGGGGACACCTGTCTCTGGAAACACCATATATTTT.

The CDR3 nucleotides are TGCAGTGCTAGTCCAGCAGTGGCCACCGGGGAGCTGTTTTTT. This translates into CSASPAVATGELFF. V is TRBV20-1 and J is TRBJ2-2; the D is unclear. CDR1 DFQATT and CDR2 SNEGSKA come from the germline V gene (reference sequence). The V and J ends lost 3 bases and 4 bases respectively, with 12 bases between them. The CDR3 extends over 14 amino acids.

The chain is built from TRBV4-1 and TRBJ2-5; 10 positions match TRBD2. Germline V CDR1 and CDR2: MGHRA, YSYEKL. The J segment lost 5 bases and the V segment lost 1 base, leaving 7 bases of the junction unmatched. CDR3 length: 16 amino acids. The CDR3 sequence: CASSQVPLAGAETQYF. In DNA, the CDR3 is TGCGCCAGCAGCCAAGTCCCCCTAGCGGGAGCTGAGACCCAGTACTTC.